Only a few counts were recorded for the clone carrying this T cell receptor (beta chain). Its antigen is unknown. This CDR3 is 13 amino acids long. Between the trimmed V and J ends, which lost 7 bases and 2 bases, there was a span of 10 bases. Germline V gives CDR1 SNHLY, CDR2 FYNNEI. This sample is drawn from a study of beta chain features in type 1 diabetes. The isolated RNA, all of it, was reverse transcribed, so expressed TCRB transcripts were what got sequenced. A few million reads, on average, came from each naive, central memory and regulatory T cell sample. The method was immunoSEQ multiplex PCR; TCRdb's version includes in-frame clones alone and lacks a portion of them. The repertoire holds under 950,000 clones, with roughly 15% as singletons. Findings of the study overall: Cells that show high TCR expression could be over-represented by cDNA sequencing. All four CD4+ subsets of Type 1 diabetes patients contained TCRB CDR3s that were moderately but significantly shorter.

Sequenced material: naive CD4+ T cells from blood. The sequence was obtained from a young woman in good health. The gene calls are TRBV2 and TRBJ2-3; the D is unclear. DNA of the CDR3: TGTGCCAGCACCGGTCGGTTCACAGATACGCAGTATTTT. It codes for CASTGRFTDTQYF.